This entry concerns a single T cell receptor beta chain. As handled by the study authors: Reference gene primer amplification gave nucleated cell count estimates. The assay was immunoSEQ multiplex PCR, and TCRdb's table has in-frame clones only and misses some. The DNA was the basis for D and trimming; V, J and clone size are from that table. The sample yields roughly 300,000 clones, 85% seen once. V lost 6 bases, J lost 5 bases, and 4 bases stayed unmatched. Germline assignment: CDR1 MNHEY and CDR2 SVGAGI. CDR3 length: 13 amino acids. This record comes from a study of blood T cell repertoires in COVID-19. About the research overall: Samples representing acute and convalescent COVID-19 were sourced from the United States, Italy and Spain. Sources were T cells, B-cell-depleted T cells, or PBMCs; the material itself was cDNA or gDNA.

Two negative PCRs, clearance, or symptom resolution characterized the recovered Cohort 3 donors. Sequenced material: PBMCs or T cells enriched from blood (not recorded which). The origin of this receptor is a woman in her forties or fifties who had recovered from COVID-19. This chain connects TRBV6-5 to TRBJ2-1; TRBD1 aligns across 7 bases. The DNA of the CDR3 is TGTGCCAGCAGCCTGGACAGGAACAATGAGCAGTTCTTC. Amino acids: CASSLDRNNEQFF.